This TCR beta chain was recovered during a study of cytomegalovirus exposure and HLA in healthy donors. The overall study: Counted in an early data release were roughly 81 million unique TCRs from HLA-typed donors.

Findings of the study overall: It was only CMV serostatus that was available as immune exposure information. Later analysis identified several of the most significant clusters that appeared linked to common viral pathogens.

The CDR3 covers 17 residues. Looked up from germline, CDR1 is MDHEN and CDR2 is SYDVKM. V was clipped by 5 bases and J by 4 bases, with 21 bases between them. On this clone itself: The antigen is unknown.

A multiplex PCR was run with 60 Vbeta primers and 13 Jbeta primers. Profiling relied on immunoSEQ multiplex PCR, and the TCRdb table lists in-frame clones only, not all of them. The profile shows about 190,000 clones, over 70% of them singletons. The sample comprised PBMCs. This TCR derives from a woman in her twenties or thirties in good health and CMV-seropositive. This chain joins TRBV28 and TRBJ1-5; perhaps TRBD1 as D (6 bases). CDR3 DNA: TGTGCCAGCAGTGAAGGAATCAGGGGTTCCCCTAATCAGCCCCAGCATTTT. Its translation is CASSEGIRGSPNQPQHF. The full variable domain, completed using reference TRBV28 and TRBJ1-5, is DVKVTQSSRYLVKRTGEKVFLECVQDMDHENMFWYRQDPGLGLRLIYFSYDVKMKEKGDIPEGYSVSREKKERFSLILESASTNQTSMYLCASSEGIRGSPNQPQHFGDGTRLSIL.